This T cell receptor beta chain derives from a study of OX40 agonist ivuxolimab in advanced cancers. Only in-frame clones appear in the TCRdb table, and some are missing; sequencing was by immunoSEQ multiplex PCR. This sample has 12,000 to 15,000 clones, with roughly 82% found just once. Germline values: CDR1 SGHTS, CDR2 YDEGEE. Trimming removed 4 bases from V and 5 bases from J, with 26 bases in between. The CDR3 loop spans 18 amino acids. The chain joins TRBV5-8 to TRBJ2-3, with D tentatively TRBD1 or TRBD2 (7 bases each). The starting material was CD4+ or CD8+ T cells sorted from blood, obtained in a trial of the OX40 agonist ivuxolimab. The clonotype comes from an adult with an advanced solid tumor such as melanoma, head and neck, liver or kidney cancer. CDR3 nucleotide sequence: TGTGCCAGCAGCCGGACGGCAGGGGGGGCCCTCGGAGAAGATACGCAGTATTTT. Encoded protein: CASSRTAGGALGEDTQYF.